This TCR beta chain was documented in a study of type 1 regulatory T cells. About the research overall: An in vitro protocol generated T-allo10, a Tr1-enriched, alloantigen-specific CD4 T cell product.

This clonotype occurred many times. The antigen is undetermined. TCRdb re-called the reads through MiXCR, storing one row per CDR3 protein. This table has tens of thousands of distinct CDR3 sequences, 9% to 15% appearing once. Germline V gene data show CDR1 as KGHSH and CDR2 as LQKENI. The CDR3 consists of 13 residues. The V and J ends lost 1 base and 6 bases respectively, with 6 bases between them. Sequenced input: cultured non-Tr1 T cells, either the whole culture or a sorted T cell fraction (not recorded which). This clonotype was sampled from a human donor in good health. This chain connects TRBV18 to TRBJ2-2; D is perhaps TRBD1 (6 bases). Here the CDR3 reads CASSPQGAGELFF. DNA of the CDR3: TGTGCCAGCTCACCACAGGGGGCCGGGGAGCTGTTTTTT.